This T cell receptor beta chain was recovered during a study of cytomegalovirus exposure and HLA in healthy donors. Amplification used 60 Vbeta primers and 13 Jbeta primers. Assay used: immunoSEQ multiplex PCR; TCRdb lists only in-frame clones, some missing. This sample yields 160,000 or so clones, of which around 82% are seen a single time; under 1.1% belongs to the top ten. The length of the CDR3 is 17 residues. Germline CDR1 and CDR2: SGHVS and FQNEAQ. Comment on this clone: What it recognizes is unknown. The junction shows a germline mismatch at one end, possibly a read error.

Points from the study as a whole: The study found most TCR sequences rare, yet found some public TCRs in many donors. The authors enumerated around 150 TCR beta chains as linked to cytomegalovirus. According to reports, the classifier identified cytomegalovirus status with high specificity and sensitivity. A later analysis linked a missense DCLRE1C variant to TCR beta V- and J-gene trimming.

The clonotype comes from a man aged 30 to 45 in good health and CMV-seronegative. The gene calls are TRBV7-8 and TRBJ1-2; D is perhaps TRBD1 (6 bases). The sample comprised PBMCs. CDR3 DNA sequence: TGTGCCAGCAGCTTAGCGGAGATTGAGCTCGGGGGGCGGTCGAGGTCCTTC. Residues: CASSLAEIELGGRSRSF.